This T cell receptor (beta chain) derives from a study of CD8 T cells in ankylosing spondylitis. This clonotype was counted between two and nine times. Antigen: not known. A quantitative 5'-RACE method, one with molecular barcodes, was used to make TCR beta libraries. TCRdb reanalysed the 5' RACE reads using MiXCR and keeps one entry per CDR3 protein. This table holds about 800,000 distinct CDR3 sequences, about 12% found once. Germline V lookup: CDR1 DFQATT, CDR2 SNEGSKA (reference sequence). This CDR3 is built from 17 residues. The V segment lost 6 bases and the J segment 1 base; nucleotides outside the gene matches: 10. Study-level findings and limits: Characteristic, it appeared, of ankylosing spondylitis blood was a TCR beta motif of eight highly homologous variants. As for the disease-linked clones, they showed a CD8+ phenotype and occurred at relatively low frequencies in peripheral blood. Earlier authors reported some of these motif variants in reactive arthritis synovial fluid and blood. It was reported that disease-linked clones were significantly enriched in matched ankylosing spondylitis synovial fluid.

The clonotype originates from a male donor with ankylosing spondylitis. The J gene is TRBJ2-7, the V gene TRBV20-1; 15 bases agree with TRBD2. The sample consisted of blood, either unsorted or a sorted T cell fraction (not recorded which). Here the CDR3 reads CSASGLAGGPASYEQYF. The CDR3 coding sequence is TGCAGTGCCTCCGGACTAGCGGGAGGGCCGGCTTCCTACGAGCAGTACTTC.